The sample holds one count of the clone carrying this TCR beta chain. Its antigen is not identified. The data belong to a study of CD8+ T cells in alopecia areata. In the study overall: Severity was scored as percentage of affected scalp area in treated patients. Overall study findings and caveats: In scalp and blood, many expanded lesional clones persisted during tofacitinib. Scalp clonality, along with expanded CD8+ clones among the top 100, was significantly decreased by tofacitinib.

RNA extraction and reverse transcription yielded cDNA as sequencing template. Repertoires were generated with immunoSEQ multiplex PCR, while TCRdb's copy carries only in-frame clones and drops some. The sample contains 150,000 to 200,000 clones, roughly 60% of which appear only once. The CDR3 runs 14 residues. Trimming took off 4 bases at V and 8 bases at J, with 15 bases between the two ends. The V gene's germline CDR1 is SGHVS and CDR2 FQNEAQ. Treatment: oral pan-JAK inhibitor, 5-10 mg twice daily. Both CD4+ and CD8+ T cells were separated by sorting PBMCs. The sequencing here drew on CD4+ T cells sorted from blood, taken at week 24, from a patient treated with tofacitinib. This receptor was obtained from a human donor with alopecia areata. The rearrangement joins TRBV7-8 to TRBJ2-1, with D possibly matching TRBD2 (5 bases). CDR3: CASSSDYIVDEQFF. The DNA of the CDR3 is TGTGCCAGCAGCTCCGACTACATAGTCGATGAGCAGTTCTTC.